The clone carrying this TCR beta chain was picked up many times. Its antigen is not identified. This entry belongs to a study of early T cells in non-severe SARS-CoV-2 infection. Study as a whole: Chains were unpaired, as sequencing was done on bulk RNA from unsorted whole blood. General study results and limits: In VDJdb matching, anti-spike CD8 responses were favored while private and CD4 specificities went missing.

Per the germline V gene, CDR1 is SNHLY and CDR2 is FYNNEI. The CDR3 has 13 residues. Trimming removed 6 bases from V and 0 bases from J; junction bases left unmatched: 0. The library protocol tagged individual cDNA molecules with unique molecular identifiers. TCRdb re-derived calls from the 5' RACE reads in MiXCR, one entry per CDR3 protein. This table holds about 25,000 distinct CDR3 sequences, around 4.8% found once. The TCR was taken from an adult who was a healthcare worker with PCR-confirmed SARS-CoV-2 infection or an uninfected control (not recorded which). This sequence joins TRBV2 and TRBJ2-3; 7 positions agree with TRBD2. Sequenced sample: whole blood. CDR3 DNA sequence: TGTGCCAGCAGGCGGGGGAGCACAGATACGCAGTATTTT. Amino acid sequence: CASRRGSTDTQYF.